Sequencing of this T cell receptor (beta chain) was carried out in a study of blood T cell repertoires in COVID-19. Overall study context: T cells, B-cell-depleted T cells, or PBMCs supplied cDNA or gDNA.

The CDR3 is 14 amino acids. The germline CDR1 and CDR2 sequences are MNHEY and SMNVEV (reference sequence). The V end was cut by 3 bases, the J end by 5 bases, with 13 bases between. Individuals drawn from 20 to 30 US areas were roughly 18 to 100 years old. Allocation to cohorts depended on clinical history reported by the participants. Symptom resolution, clearance, or two negative PCRs marked donors in Cohort 3 as recovered. Only in-frame clones appear in the TCRdb table, and some are missing; sequencing was by immunoSEQ multiplex PCR. The sample shows approximately 360,000 clones, around 83% of them seen only once.

The receptor comes from a woman in her forties or fifties who had recovered from COVID-19. The genes are TRBV27 and TRBJ1-1; D not resolved. The sequenced material came from PBMCs or T cells enriched from blood (not recorded which). The CDR3 loop is CASSLGGPGTEAFF. CDR3 DNA sequence: TGTGCCAGCAGTTTGGGAGGCCCGGGGACTGAAGCTTTCTTT.